This T cell receptor beta chain came from a study of T cells in Graves' hyperthyroidism and ophthalmopathy. This clonotype was found a few times. Per the germline V gene, CDR1 is SGDLS and CDR2 is YYNGEE. The length of the CDR3 is 16 residues. Trimming took 2 bases from V and 0 from J, leaving 12 bases between them. Amplification yielded TCR beta CDR3 regions, with RNA transcripts as the source. The HTBI primer set was used in a first-round RT-PCR of the TCR CDR3. TCRdb ran MiXCR on the multiplex PCR reads and lists one entry per CDR3 protein. The table includes 250,000 to 300,000 distinct CDR3 sequences, approximately 14% detected once.

Sample: blood. The clonotype was recovered from a woman between 35 and 50 years old with Graves' hyperthyroidism. The chain couples TRBV9 to TRBJ1-3; perhaps TRBD1 as D (6 bases). The CDR3 here is CASSVGAGSSGNTIYF. The CDR3 DNA reads as TGTGCCAGCAGCGTGGGGGCAGGCTCCTCTGGAAACACCATATATTTT.